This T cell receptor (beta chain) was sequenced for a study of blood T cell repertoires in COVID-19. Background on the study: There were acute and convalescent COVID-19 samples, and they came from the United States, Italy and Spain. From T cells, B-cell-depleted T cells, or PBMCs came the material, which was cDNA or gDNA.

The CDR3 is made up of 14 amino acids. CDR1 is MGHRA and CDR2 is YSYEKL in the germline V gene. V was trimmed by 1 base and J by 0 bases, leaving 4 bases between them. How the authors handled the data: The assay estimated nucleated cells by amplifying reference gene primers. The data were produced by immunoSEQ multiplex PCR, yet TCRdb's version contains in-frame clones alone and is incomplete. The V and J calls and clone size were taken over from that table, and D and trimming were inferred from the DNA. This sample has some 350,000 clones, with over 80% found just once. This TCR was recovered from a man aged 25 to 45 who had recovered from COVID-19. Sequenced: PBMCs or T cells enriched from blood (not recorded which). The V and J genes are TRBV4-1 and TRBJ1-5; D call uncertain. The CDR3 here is CASSQGYSNQPQHF. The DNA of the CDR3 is TGCGCCAGCAGCCAAGGTTATAGCAATCAGCCCCAGCATTTT.